The sequence of this T cell receptor beta chain was determined in a study of T cells in localized non-small cell lung cancer. Study-level results: Prolonged overall survival went with higher T cell density in the blood. Heterogeneity remains possible, as sequencing covered one tumor region only.

V shed 3 bases and J shed 6 bases, with 9 bases lying between them. The germline CDR1 and CDR2 sequences are SEHNR and FQNEAQ (reference sequence). The CDR3 is made up of 13 amino acids. This clone is a singleton in its sample. The antigen is unknown. Here immunoSEQ multiplex PCR was the method, and the copy in TCRdb shows in-frame clones only, minus some. The table lists approximately 49,000 clones, around 77% of them singletons. This specimen was peripheral blood, taken before any cancer treatment. The chain has TRBV7-9 and TRBJ1-5; D is ambiguous. The sequence was obtained from a man aged 35-69 years with stage I squamous cell lung carcinoma. The CDR3 DNA is TGTGCCAGCAGCTTGAGGGAAGGTCAGCCCCAGCATTTT. Protein sequence: CASSLREGQPQHF.